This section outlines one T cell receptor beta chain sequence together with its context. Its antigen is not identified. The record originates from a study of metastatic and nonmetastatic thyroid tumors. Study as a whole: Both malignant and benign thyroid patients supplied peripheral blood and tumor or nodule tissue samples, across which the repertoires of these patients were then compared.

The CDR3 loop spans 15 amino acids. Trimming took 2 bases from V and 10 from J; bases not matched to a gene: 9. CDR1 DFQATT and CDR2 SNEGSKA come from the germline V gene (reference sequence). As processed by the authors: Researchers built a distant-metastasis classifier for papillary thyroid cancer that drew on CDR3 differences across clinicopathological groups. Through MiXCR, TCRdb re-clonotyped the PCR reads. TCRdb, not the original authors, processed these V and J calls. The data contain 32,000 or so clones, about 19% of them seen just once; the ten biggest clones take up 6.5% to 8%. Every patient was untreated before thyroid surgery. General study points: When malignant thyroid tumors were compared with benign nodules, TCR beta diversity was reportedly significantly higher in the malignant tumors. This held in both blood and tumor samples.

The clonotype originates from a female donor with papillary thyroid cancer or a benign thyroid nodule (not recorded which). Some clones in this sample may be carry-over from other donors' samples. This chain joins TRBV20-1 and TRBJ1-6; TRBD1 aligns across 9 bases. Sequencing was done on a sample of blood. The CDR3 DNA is TGCAGTGCTAGATCCGCGGGACAGGGTCGATCACCCCTCCACTTT. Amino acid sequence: CSARSAGQGRSPLHF.